Below are 4 T cell receptor beta chains sequenced from a single sample in a study of identical twins. TCRdb analysed the 5' RACE reads with MiXCR anew, one entry per CDR3 protein. The sample includes 400,000 to 500,000 distinct CDR3 sequences, 13% to 15% of them seen just once. These data were also reused for a study on yellow fever vaccine responses in identical twins.

The specimen was CD4+ T cells sorted from blood. The receptors were gathered from a woman between 18 and 29 years old in good health.

The V and J genes are TRBV28 and TRBJ2-7, with a weak D call TRBD1 (5 bases). V was shortened by 5 bases and J by 4 bases, with 18 bases between the two germline ends. This CDR3 region has 15 residues. CDR1 is MDHEN, CDR2 SYDVKM, per germline. The CDR3 DNA sequence: TGTGCCAGCAGTACCCTCACAGGTCTACCATACGAGCAGTACTTC. Its translation is CASSTLTGLPYEQYF.

The V call is TRBV3-1, the J call TRBJ2-4, with D possibly matching TRBD1 (5 bases). The CDR3 loop spans 15 amino acids. Trimming cost V 4 bases and J 6 bases, with 16 bases left between them. CDR1 is LGHDT and CDR2 is YNNKEL in the germline V gene (reference sequence). This CDR3 reads CASSLTDQVGNIQYF. In DNA, the CDR3 is TGTGCCAGCAGCCTGACAGACCAGGTCGGAAACATTCAGTACTTC.

This sequence joins TRBV15 and TRBJ2-7; 10 bases align to TRBD1. Germline trimming cut 5 bases from V and 2 bases from J; bases unmatched to any gene: 6. Per the germline V gene, CDR1 is LNHNV and CDR2 is YYDKDF (reference sequence). This CDR3 has 15 residues. The CDR3 is CATSRDGQGAYEQYF. DNA of the CDR3: TGTGCCACCAGCCGCGACGGACAGGGGGCCTACGAGCAGTACTTC. The whole variable domain, filled in from reference TRBV15 and TRBJ2-7, reads DAMVIQNPRYQVTQFGKPVTLSCSQTLNHNVMYWYQQKSSQAPKLLFHYYDKDFNNEADTPDNFQSRRPNTSFCFLDIRSPGLGDTAMYLCATSRDGQGAYEQYFGPGTRLTVT.

This clonotype was picked up a small number of times. The V call is TRBV5-1, the J call TRBJ2-4; perhaps D is TRBD1 or TRBD2 (6 bases each). V was trimmed by 4 bases and J by 13 bases, leaving 21 bases between them. Germline V gives CDR1 SGHRS, CDR2 YFSETQ. This CDR3 contains 14 residues. In nucleotides, the CDR3 is TGCGCCAGCAGCGACCGACTATTACAGGGACTCCAGTACTTC. Its protein is CASSDRLLQGLQYF.